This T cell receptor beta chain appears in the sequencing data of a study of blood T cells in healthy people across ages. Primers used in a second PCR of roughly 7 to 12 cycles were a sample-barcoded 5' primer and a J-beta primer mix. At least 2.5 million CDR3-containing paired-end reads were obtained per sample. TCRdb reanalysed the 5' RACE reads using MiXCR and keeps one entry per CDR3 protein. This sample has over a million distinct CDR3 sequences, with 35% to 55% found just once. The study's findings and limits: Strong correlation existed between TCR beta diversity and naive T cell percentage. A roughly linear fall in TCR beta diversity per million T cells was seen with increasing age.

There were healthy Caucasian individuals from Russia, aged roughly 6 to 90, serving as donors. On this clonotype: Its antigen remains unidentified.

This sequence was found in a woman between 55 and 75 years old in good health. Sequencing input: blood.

DNA for the CDR3: TGTGCCTGGAGTCCTTGGGGGATGAACAATGAGCAGTTCTTC. Protein: CAWSPWGMNNEQFF. The V gene is TRBV30, the J gene TRBJ2-1, with D perhaps matching TRBD1 or TRBD2 (5 bases each). Germline V CDR1 and CDR2: GTSNPN, SVGIG (reference sequence). The CDR3 sequence is 14 residues long. Trimming stripped 2 bases from V and 5 bases from J, with 13 bases between.